These 3 T cell receptor beta chains came from one sample sequenced in a study of T cell responses to AZD1222 COVID-19 vaccine. The repertoire was sequenced with immunoSEQ multiplex PCR; TCRdb's copy has only in-frame clones and lacks some. The repertoire includes about 97,000 clones, about 88% of them detected once, and less than 3% sits in the top ten. The specimen comprised peripheral blood, sampled on day 0 of AZD1222 vaccination. These receptors were obtained from an adult in good health.

The V and J genes are TRBV5-4 and TRBJ1-1, with 7 bases fitting TRBD1. Unmatched junction bases numbered 10, after V lost 3 bases and J lost 5 bases. This CDR3 is built from 15 residues. The germline gives CDR1 SGHNT, CDR2 YYREEE (reference sequence). DNA of the CDR3: TGTGCCAGCAGCTACAGAGAACAGGGGAGGACTGAAGCTTTCTTT. Amino acid sequence: CASSYREQGRTEAFF.

This clone has more than one count but fewer than ten. The chain is built from TRBV6-6 and TRBJ1-2; TRBD1 matches 9 bases. V lost 1 base, J lost 2 bases, and 5 bases stayed unmatched. Per the germline V gene, CDR1 is MNHNY and CDR2 is SVGAGI (reference sequence). The CDR3 covers 16 residues. CDR3 loop: CASSYLDGTGNYGYTF. Here the CDR3 DNA reads TGTGCCAGCAGTTACTTAGACGGGACAGGGAACTATGGCTACACCTTC.

This clone has just one count. The chain carries TRBV7-2 and TRBJ2-1, with TRBD1 as a possible D gene (5 bases). The V end lost 1 base, the J end lost 6 bases, and 13 bases lay between the germline ends. CDR1 SGHTA and CDR2 FQGNSA come from the germline V gene. The length of the CDR3 is 15 residues. The CDR3 DNA follows: TGTGCCAGCAGCTTAGAGGCAGGGTCCGTCAATGAGCAGTTCTTC. This gives the protein CASSLEAGSVNEQFF. Complete variable domain (other parts from reference TRBV7-2 and TRBJ2-1): GAGVSQSPSNKVTEKGKDVELRCDPISGHTALYWYRQSLGQGLEFLIYFQGNSAPDKSGLPSDRFSAERTGGSVSTLTIQRTQQEDSAVYLCASSLEAGSVNEQFFGPGTRLTVL.